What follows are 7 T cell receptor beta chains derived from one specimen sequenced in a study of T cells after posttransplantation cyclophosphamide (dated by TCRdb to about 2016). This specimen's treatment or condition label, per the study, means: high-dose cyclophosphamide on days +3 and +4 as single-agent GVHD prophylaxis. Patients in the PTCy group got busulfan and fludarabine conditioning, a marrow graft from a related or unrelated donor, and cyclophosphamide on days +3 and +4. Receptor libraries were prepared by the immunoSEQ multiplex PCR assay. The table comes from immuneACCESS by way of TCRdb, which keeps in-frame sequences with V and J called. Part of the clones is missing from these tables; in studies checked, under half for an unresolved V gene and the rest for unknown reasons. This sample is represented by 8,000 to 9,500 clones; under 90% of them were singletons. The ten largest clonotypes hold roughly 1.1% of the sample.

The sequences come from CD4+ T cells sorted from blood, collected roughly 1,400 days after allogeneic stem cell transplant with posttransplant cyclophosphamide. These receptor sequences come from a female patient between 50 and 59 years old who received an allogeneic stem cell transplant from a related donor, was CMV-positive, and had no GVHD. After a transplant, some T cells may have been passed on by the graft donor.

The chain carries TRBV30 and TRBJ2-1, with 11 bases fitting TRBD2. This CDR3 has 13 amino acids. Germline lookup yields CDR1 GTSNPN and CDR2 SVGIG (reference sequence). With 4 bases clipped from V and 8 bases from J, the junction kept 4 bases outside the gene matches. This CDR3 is CAWITSGRYEQFF. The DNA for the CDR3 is TGTGCCTGGATAACTAGCGGGAGATATGAGCAGTTCTTC.

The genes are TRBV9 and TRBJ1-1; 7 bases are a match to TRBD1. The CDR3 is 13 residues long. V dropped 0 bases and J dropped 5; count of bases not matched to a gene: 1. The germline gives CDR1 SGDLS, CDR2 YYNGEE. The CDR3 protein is CASSVATGTEAFF. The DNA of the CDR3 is TGTGCCAGCAGCGTAGCGACAGGGACTGAAGCTTTCTTT.

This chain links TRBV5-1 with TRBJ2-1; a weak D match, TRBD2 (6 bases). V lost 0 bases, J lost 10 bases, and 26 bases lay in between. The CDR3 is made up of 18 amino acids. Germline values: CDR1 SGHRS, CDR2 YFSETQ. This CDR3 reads CASSLAPLGLSGVREQFF. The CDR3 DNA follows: TGCGCCAGCAGCTTGGCCCCTTTGGGCTTATCGGGAGTAAGGGAGCAGTTCTTC.

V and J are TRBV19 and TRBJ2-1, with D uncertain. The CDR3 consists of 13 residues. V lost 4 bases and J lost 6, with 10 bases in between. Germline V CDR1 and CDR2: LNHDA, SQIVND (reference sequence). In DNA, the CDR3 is TGTGCCAGTAGTAGGAACACGGGCAATGAGCAGTTCTTC. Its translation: CASSRNTGNEQFF.

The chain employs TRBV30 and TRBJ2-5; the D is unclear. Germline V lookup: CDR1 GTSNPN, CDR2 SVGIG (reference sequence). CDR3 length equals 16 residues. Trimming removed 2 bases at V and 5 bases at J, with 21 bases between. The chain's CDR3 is CAWSFAHGSLVETQYF. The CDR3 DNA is TGTGCCTGGAGTTTTGCCCACGGTTCTCTTGTGGAGACCCAGTACTTC. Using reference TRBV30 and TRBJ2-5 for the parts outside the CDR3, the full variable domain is SQTIHQWPATLVQPVGSPLSLECTVEGTSNPNLYWYRQAAGRGLQLLFYSVGIGQISSEVPQNLSASRPQDRQFILSSKKLLLSDSGFYLCAWSFAHGSLVETQYFGPGTRLLVL.

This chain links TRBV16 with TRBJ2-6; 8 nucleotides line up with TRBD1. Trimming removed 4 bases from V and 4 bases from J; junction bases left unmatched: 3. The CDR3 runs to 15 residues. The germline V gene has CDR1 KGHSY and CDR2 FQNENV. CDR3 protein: CASSLTGAGANVLTF. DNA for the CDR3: TGTGCCAGCAGCCTGACAGGGGCCGGGGCCAACGTCCTGACTTTC.

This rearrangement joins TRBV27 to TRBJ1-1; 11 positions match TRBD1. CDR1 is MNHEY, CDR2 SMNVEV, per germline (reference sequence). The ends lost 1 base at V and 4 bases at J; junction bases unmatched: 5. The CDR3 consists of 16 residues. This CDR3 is CASSLLGGTGGTEAFF. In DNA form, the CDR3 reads TGTGCCAGCAGTTTATTAGGGGGGACAGGGGGCACTGAAGCTTTCTTT.